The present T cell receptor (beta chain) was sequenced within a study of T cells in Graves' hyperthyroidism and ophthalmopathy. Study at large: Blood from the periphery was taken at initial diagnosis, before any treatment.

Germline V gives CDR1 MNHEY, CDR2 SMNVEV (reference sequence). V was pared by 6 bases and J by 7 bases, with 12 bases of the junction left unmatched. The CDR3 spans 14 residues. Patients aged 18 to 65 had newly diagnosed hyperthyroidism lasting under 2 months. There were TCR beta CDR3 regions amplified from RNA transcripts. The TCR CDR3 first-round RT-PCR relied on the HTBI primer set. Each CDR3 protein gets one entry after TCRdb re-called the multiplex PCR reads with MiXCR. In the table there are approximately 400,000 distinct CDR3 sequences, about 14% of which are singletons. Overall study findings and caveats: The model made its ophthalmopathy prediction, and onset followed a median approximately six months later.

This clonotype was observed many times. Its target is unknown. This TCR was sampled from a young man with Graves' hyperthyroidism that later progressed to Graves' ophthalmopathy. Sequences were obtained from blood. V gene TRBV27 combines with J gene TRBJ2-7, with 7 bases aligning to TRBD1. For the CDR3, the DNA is TGTGCCAGCAGCTCCCCCTCGACAGGGTGGGAGCAGTACTTC. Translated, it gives CASSSPSTGWEQYF.